This TCR beta chain came from a study of blood T cell repertoires in COVID-19. Looking at the study overall: Acute and convalescent COVID-19 samples came from the United States, Italy and Spain. Sources were T cells, B-cell-depleted T cells, or PBMCs; the material itself was cDNA or gDNA.

Per the study methods: The authors estimated nucleated cell counts from reference gene primer amplification. Generated by immunoSEQ multiplex PCR, the TCRdb table keeps only in-frame clones and is missing some. V and J calls and clone size come straight from that table; D and trimming were deduced from the DNA. In the table there are more than 150,000 clones, about 88% of which are singletons. This sequence originates from a middle-aged man with active or convalescent COVID-19. Sequencing was performed on peripheral blood.

DNA for the CDR3: TGTGCCAGCAGCTTAGCGGCAGGGTTCACTGAAGCTTTCTTT. Amino acid sequence: CASSLAAGFTEAFF. This rearrangement joins TRBV7-3 to TRBJ1-1, with D possibly being TRBD1 (5 bases). Between the trimmed V and J ends, which lost 2 bases and 4 bases, there was a span of 11 bases. Germline V gene lookup returns CDR1 SGHTA and CDR2 FQGTGA. The CDR3 covers 14 residues.